These T cell receptor beta chains were read from a single sample in a study of Graves' ophthalmopathy and Graves' hyperthyroidism. Each CDR3 protein gets one entry after TCRdb re-called the multiplex PCR reads with MiXCR. The sample records almost 750,000 distinct CDR3 sequences, roughly two fifths being singletons. The sequenced material came from peripheral blood. These receptors came from an adult man with Graves' ophthalmopathy. Each CDR3 is given with its conserved first and last residue. D genes are given only for firm matches. A row's size may be missing; if present it is once, few, many or a size class.

J: TRBJ2-5; D: NA; size: many; V: TRBV2; DNA: TGTGCCAGCAGCGGAGAGACCCAGTACTTC; CDR3: CASSGETQYF
J: TRBJ2-5; D: TRBD2; size: many; V: TRBV9; DNA: TGTGCCAGCAGCCTCCGTGTTAGCGGGAGTGCAGAGACCCAGTACTTC; CDR3: CASSLRVSGSAETQYF
J: TRBJ2-7; D: TRBD1; size: many; V: TRBV7-9; DNA: TGTGCCAGCAGCTCTAGCCTAGAAGGGACAGGGTACTACGAGCAGTACTTC; CDR3: CASSSSLEGTGYYEQYF
J: TRBJ1-4; D: NA; size: many; V: TRBV2; DNA: TGTGCCAGCATCCAAGGAGGGGCGCATGAAAAACTGTTTTTT; CDR3: CASIQGGAHEKLFF
J: TRBJ2-5; D: NA; size: few; V: TRBV20-1; DNA: TGCAGTGCCGCCAGAAGCGCCCAAGAGACCCAGTACTTC; CDR3: CSAARSAQETQYF
J: TRBJ2-5; D: TRBD2; size: few; V: TRBV11-2; DNA: TGTGCCAGCAGCTTCCGGACCGTGACGGGGGGCCAGTACTTC; CDR3: CASSFRTVTGGQYF
J: TRBJ2-7; D: NA; size: few; V: TRBV9; DNA: TGTGCCAGCAGCGTAGAAGGGGTGGTAGGCGAGCAGTACTTC; CDR3: CASSVEGVVGEQYF
J: TRBJ1-1; D: TRBD1; size: NA; V: TRBV5-8; DNA: TGTGCCAGCAGCTTAGAGACAGGGATGAGTGAAGCTTTCTTT; CDR3: CASSLETGMSEAFF
J: TRBJ2-7; D: TRBD2; size: few; V: TRBV15; DNA: TGTGCCAGCAGTTCCCATACCGGGACTAGCGGGTACGAGCAGTACTTC; CDR3: CASSSHTGTSGYEQYF
J: TRBJ2-7; D: TRBD1; size: NA; V: TRBV29-1; DNA: TGCAGCGTTGAAGATCGGGGGACAGGGTCCTACGAGCAGTACTTC; CDR3: CSVEDRGTGSYEQYF
J: TRBJ1-1; D: TRBD1; size: many; V: TRBV5-1; DNA: TGCGCCAGCAGCGCAGGACAGGGACACACTGAAGCTTTCTTT; CDR3: CASSAGQGHTEAFF
J: TRBJ1-2; D: TRBD1; size: many; V: TRBV24-1; DNA: TGTGCCACCAGTGATTCGCAGGACAGGGGGAACTATGGCTACACCTTC; CDR3: CATSDSQDRGNYGYTF
J: TRBJ1-5; D: NA; size: NA; V: TRBV29-1; DNA: TGCAGCGTACAGACACTTAGCTCCTACGAGCATTTT; CDR3: CSVQTLSSYEHF
J: TRBJ1-2; D: NA; size: many; V: TRBV10-3; DNA: TGTGCCATCATCAGAAAAGGCCGGGACAATCCTGGCTACACCTTC; CDR3: CAIIRKGRDNPGYTF
J: TRBJ1-5; D: TRBD1; size: many; V: TRBV7-8; DNA: TGTGCCAGCAGCAAACCGGGACAGGGTCTCGCTCAGCCCCAGCATTTT; CDR3: CASSKPGQGLAQPQHF
J: TRBJ2-2; D: NA; size: many; V: TRBV29-1; DNA: TGCAGCGTCCCCGTACCAGGGCCCGGGGAGCTGTTTTTT; CDR3: CSVPVPGPGELFF
J: TRBJ2-4; D: NA; size: few; V: TRBV29-1; DNA: TGCAGCGTTGTGAGGGCAAACATTCAGTACTTC; CDR3: CSVVRANIQYF
J: TRBJ1-1; D: NA; size: many; V: TRBV29-1; DNA: TGCAGCGTTGAAACCCGCGGCGGGGAAGCTTTCTTT; CDR3: CSVETRGGEAFF
J: TRBJ2-5; D: TRBD2; size: many; V: TRBV7-2; DNA: TGTGCCAGCAGCCTCGCCGGGCTAGCGGAAGAGACCCAGTACTTC; CDR3: CASSLAGLAEETQYF
J: TRBJ2-1; D: TRBD1; size: NA; V: TRBV15; DNA: TGTGCCACCAGCAGAGATCTCCCGCAGGGGGTTTACAATGAGCAGTTCTTC; CDR3: CATSRDLPQGVYNEQFF
J: TRBJ1-3; D: NA; size: NA; V: TRBV13; DNA: TGTGCCAGCAGCTCCTACAGGGAAGGAAACACCATATATTTT; CDR3: CASSSYREGNTIYF
J: TRBJ1-2; D: NA; size: NA; V: TRBV16; DNA: TGTGCCAGCAGCCCGACCGGAGGGGGGAACTATGGCTACACCTTC; CDR3: CASSPTGGGNYGYTF
J: TRBJ2-5; D: TRBD2; size: NA; V: TRBV20-1; DNA: TGCAGTGCTAGGCTCCGTAGCGGGGGACTAGTACCGACCCAGTACTTC; CDR3: CSARLRSGGLVPTQYF
J: TRBJ1-5; D: NA; size: many; V: TRBV2; DNA: TGTGCCAGCAGGGGTACACGACTGACTAATCAGCCCCAGCATTTT; CDR3: CASRGTRLTNQPQHF
J: TRBJ2-5; D: TRBD1; size: many; V: TRBV24-1; DNA: TGTGCCACCAGTGAAACAGGGGGACAAGAGACCCAGTACTTC; CDR3: CATSETGGQETQYF
J: TRBJ2-5; D: TRBD1; size: NA; V: TRBV24-1; DNA: TGTGCCAGCTCCCCCGGGACAGGAGGACTCAGGGAGACCCAGTACTTC; CDR3: CASSPGTGGLRETQYF
J: TRBJ2-5; D: TRBD1; size: NA; V: TRBV29-1; DNA: TGCAGCGTTGGCGGACAGGGGGCGTCTAAGACCCAGTACTTC; CDR3: CSVGGQGASKTQYF
J: TRBJ1-5; D: NA; size: NA; V: TRBV6-6; DNA: TGTGCCAGCAGTGTCCCCGACTGGCTACAGCCCCAGCATTTT; CDR3: CASSVPDWLQPQHF
J: TRBJ1-1; D: TRBD1; size: few; V: TRBV20-1; DNA: TGCAGTGCTAGGGACAGGGGTTCTGAAGCTTTCTTT; CDR3: CSARDRGSEAFF
J: TRBJ2-2; D: NA; size: many; V: TRBV7-2; DNA: TGTGCCAGCAGCCGGACGGGAGAGACCGGGGAGCTGTTTTTT; CDR3: CASSRTGETGELFF
J: TRBJ1-3; D: TRBD1; size: NA; V: TRBV7-9; DNA: TGTGCCAGCAGCCTACATAGGGACAGGCTGGGCGACACCATATATTTT; CDR3: CASSLHRDRLGDTIYF
J: TRBJ1-1; D: TRBD1; size: NA; V: TRBV25-1; DNA: TGTGCCAGCTGTGCGCATGGACAGGGTGAACAAGCTGAAGCTTTCTTT; CDR3: CASCAHGQGEQAEAFF
J: TRBJ2-7; D: NA; size: NA; V: TRBV7-9; DNA: TGTGCCAGCAGCATAAATATGCGGGGTGGCGAGCAGTACTTC; CDR3: CASSINMRGGEQYF
J: TRBJ1-5; D: NA; size: NA; V: TRBV6-1; DNA: TGTGCCAGCAGTGTCAGGGTTTGGCAGCCCCAGCATTTT; CDR3: CASSVRVWQPQHF
J: TRBJ2-2; D: NA; size: many; V: TRBV19; DNA: TGTGCCAGTATGGCCCAAAACACCGGGGAGCTGTTTTTT; CDR3: CASMAQNTGELFF
J: TRBJ2-2; D: NA; size: NA; V: TRBV2; DNA: TGTGCCATCAGTCCCGGGACAGGGGAGCTGTTTTTT; CDR3: CAISPGTGELFF
J: TRBJ1-6; D: NA; size: few; V: TRBV27; DNA: TGTGCCACGGCGAGGGGTTGGCGTTATAATTCACCCCTCCACTTT; CDR3: CATARGWRYNSPLHF
J: TRBJ2-3; D: NA; size: NA; V: TRBV24-1; DNA: TGTGCCACCGGTAGTAGCACAGATACGCAGTATTTT; CDR3: CATGSSTDTQYF
J: TRBJ1-6; D: NA; size: many; V: TRBV14; DNA: TGTGCCAGCAGCCGGGACCGTAATTCACCCCTCCACTTT; CDR3: CASSRDRNSPLHF
J: TRBJ1-2; D: TRBD1; size: many; V: TRBV19; DNA: TGTGCCAGTATGAGAACAGGGGAAGGCTATGGCTACACCTTC; CDR3: CASMRTGEGYGYTF
J: TRBJ1-1; D: NA; size: many; V: TRBV7-8; DNA: TGTGCCAGCAGCTTAGCGCCGGGGACTAACACTGAAGCTTTCTTT; CDR3: CASSLAPGTNTEAFF
J: TRBJ1-2; D: TRBD1; size: NA; V: TRBV4-3; DNA: TGCGCCAACAGCCGGACAGGGGCCTTTGGCTACACCTTC; CDR3: CANSRTGAFGYTF
J: TRBJ1-2; D: TRBD1; size: few; V: TRBV20-1; DNA: TGCAGTGCCCCCACCCGACAGGGGGCTGACTATGGCTACACCTTC; CDR3: CSAPTRQGADYGYTF
J: TRBJ2-7; D: NA; size: NA; V: TRBV6-1; DNA: TGTGCCAGCAGTGAAGTCCCGGGCAGACGGGTACAGTACTTC; CDR3: CASSEVPGRRVQYF
J: TRBJ2-5; D: NA; size: NA; V: TRBV5-5; DNA: TGTGCCAGCAGCGCCCTTGACCTAAAAGAGACCCAGTACTTC; CDR3: CASSALDLKETQYF
J: TRBJ2-7; D: NA; size: many; V: TRBV10-3; DNA: TGTGCCATCCTAGACGGATCCACCTACGAGCAGTACTTC; CDR3: CAILDGSTYEQYF
J: TRBJ2-7; D: TRBD1; size: few; V: TRBV7-9; DNA: TGTGCCAGCAGTCGGACAGGGTGGGGCGAGCAGTACTTC; CDR3: CASSRTGWGEQYF
J: TRBJ1-6; D: NA; size: NA; V: TRBV12-3/TRBV12-4; DNA: TGTGTCAGCAGTTTGGAGAGCTCCTATAATTCACCCCTCCACTTT; CDR3: CVSSLESSYNSPLHF
J: TRBJ2-7; D: TRBD2; size: many; V: TRBV20-1; DNA: TGCAGTGCTAGGGCAATCCCCCCTAGCGGGGAAACCTCCTACGAGCAGTACTTC; CDR3: CSARAIPPSGETSYEQYF
J: TRBJ2-7; D: TRBD1; size: many; V: TRBV7-9; DNA: TGTGCCAGCAGCTCAGGACAGGGGGCGATCTACGAGCAGTACTTC; CDR3: CASSSGQGAIYEQYF
J: TRBJ1-2; D: TRBD1; size: NA; V: TRBV7-9; DNA: TGTGCCAGCAGTCTACCAGGGACAGGCGGCTACACCTTC; CDR3: CASSLPGTGGYTF
J: TRBJ1-2; D: TRBD1; size: NA; V: TRBV10-3; DNA: TGTGCCAGCAGGGGGGAGGACAGGGGAACCTATGGCTACACCTTC; CDR3: CASRGEDRGTYGYTF
J: TRBJ1-5; D: NA; size: NA; V: TRBV20-1; DNA: TGCAGTGCTAGAGATCCGGGAAGCCGGTCTCAGCCCCAGCATTTT; CDR3: CSARDPGSRSQPQHF
J: TRBJ2-7; D: NA; size: many; V: TRBV11-2; DNA: TGTGCCAGCAGCTTGCCTCAGCCCGAGCAGTACTTC; CDR3: CASSLPQPEQYF